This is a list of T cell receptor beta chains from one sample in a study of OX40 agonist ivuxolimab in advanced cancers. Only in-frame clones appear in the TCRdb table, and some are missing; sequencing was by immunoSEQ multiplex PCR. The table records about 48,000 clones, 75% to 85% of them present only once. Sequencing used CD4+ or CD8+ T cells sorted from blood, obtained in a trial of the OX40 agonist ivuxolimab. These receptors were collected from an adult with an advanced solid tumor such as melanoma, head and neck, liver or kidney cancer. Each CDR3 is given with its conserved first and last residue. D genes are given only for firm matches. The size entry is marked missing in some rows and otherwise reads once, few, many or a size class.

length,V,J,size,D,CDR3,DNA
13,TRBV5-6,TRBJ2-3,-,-,CASSLADVGTQYF,TGTGCCAGCAGCTTGGCGGATGTAGGTACGCAGTATTTT
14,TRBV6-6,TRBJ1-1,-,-,CASGPAGSRTEAFF,TGTGCCAGTGGGCCGGCTGGCTCGAGAACTGAAGCTTTCTTT
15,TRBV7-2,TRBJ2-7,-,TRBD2,CASSPWEGSTYEQYF,TGTGCCAGCAGCCCCTGGGAGGGGAGTACCTACGAGCAGTACTTC
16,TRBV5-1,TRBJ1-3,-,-,CASSVIGRSSGNTIYF,TGCGCCAGCAGCGTTATTGGACGGAGCTCTGGAAACACCATATATTTT
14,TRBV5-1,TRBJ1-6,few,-,CASSPGVQYSPLHF,TGCGCCAGCAGCCCTGGAGTACAGTATTCACCCCTCCACTTT
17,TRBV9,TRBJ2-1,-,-,CASSVDRGALIPNEQFF,TGTGCCAGCAGCGTAGACCGGGGCGCCCTAATCCCCAATGAGCAGTTCTTC
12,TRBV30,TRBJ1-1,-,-,CAWSVKAGKSLF,TGTGCCTGGAGTGTAAAAGCGGGGAAGAGTCTCTTT
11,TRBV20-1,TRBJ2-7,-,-,CSARGPYEQYF,TGCAGTGCTAGAGGGCCGTACGAGCAGTACTTC
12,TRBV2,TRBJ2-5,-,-,CASSEATETQYF,TGTGCCAGCAGTGAAGCGACGGAGACCCAGTACTTC
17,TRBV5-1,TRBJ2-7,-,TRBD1,CASSLGLPGQGNYEQYF,TGCGCCAGCAGCTTGGGGCTCCCGGGACAGGGGAACTACGAGCAGTACTTC
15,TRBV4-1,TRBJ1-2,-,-,CASSQDALANYGYTF,TGCGCCAGCAGCCAAGACGCCCTAGCTAACTATGGCTACACCTTC
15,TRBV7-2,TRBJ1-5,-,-,CASSLAGSGSQPQHF,TGTGCCAGCAGCTTAGCGGGCTCGGGAAGTCAGCCCCAGCATTTT
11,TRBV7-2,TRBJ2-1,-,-,CASSLVREQFF,TGTGCCAGCAGCTTAGTTCGTGAGCAGTTCTTC
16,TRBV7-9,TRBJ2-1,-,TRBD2,CASSPPLRGDRGEQFF,TGTGCCAGCAGCCCCCCTTTGCGGGGGGACCGGGGCGAGCAGTTCTTC
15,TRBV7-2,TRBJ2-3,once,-,CASSLDWHRTDTQYF,TGTGCCAGCAGCTTAGACTGGCACCGCACAGATACGCAGTATTTT
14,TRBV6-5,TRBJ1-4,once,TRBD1,CASSYRDSNEKLFF,TGTGCCAGCAGTTACCGGGACAGTAATGAAAAACTGTTTTTT
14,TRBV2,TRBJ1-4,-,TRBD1,CASSYQGGNEKLFF,TGTGCCAGCAGTTATCAGGGGGGTAATGAAAAACTGTTTTTT
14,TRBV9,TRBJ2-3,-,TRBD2,CASSVLAGGDTQYF,TGTGCCAGCAGCGTACTAGCGGGGGGAGATACGCAGTATTTT
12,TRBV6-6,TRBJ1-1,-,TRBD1,CASSPTGDAAFF,TGTGCCAGCAGCCCCACAGGGGATGCAGCTTTCTTT
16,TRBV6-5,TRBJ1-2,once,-,CASSYGSPGANYGYTF,TGTGCCAGCAGTTACGGGAGCCCGGGAGCGAACTATGGCTACACCTTC
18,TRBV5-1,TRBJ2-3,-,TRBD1,CASSAGQSGTGGTDTQYF,TGCGCCAGCAGCGCCGGTCAATCCGGGACAGGGGGCACAGATACGCAGTATTTT
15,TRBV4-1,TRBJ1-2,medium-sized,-,CASSDRTIFLKGYTF,TGCGCCAGCAGCGACCGGACAATCTTTCTAAAGGGCTACACCTTC
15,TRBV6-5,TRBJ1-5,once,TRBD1,CASSYSWTGDQPQHF,TGTGCCAGCAGTTACTCGTGGACAGGAGATCAGCCCCAGCATTTT
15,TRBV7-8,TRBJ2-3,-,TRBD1,CASSSPYRGTDTQYF,TGTGCCAGCAGCTCGCCCTACAGGGGGACAGATACGCAGTATTTT
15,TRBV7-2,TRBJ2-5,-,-,CASSLALGAEETQYF,TGTGCCAGCAGCTTAGCGCTCGGCGCCGAAGAGACCCAGTACTTC
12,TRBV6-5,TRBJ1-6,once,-,CASRSRWSPLHF,TGTGCCAGCAGGTCCCGTTGGTCACCCCTCCACTTT
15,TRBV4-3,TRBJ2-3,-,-,CASSQDRLNTDTQYF,TGCGCCAGCAGCCAAGATCGCCTCAACACAGATACGCAGTATTTT
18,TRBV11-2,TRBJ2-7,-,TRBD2,CASSLGGLAGGRFYEQYF,TGTGCCAGCAGCTTAGGCGGACTAGCGGGGGGCCGATTCTACGAGCAGTACTTC
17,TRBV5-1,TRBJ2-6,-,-,CASSPPQGPSGANVLTF,TGCGCCAGCAGCCCGCCGCAGGGACCCTCTGGGGCCAACGTCCTGACTTTC
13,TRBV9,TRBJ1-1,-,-,CASSVGRGTEAFF,TGTGCCAGCAGCGTAGGGAGGGGAACTGAAGCTTTCTTT
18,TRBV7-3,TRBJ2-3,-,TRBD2,CASSSGLAGWGSSDTQYF,TGTGCCAGCAGCTCCGGACTAGCGGGGTGGGGTAGTTCAGATACGCAGTATTTT
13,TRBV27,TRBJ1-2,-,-,CASRMDFNYGYTF,TGTGCCAGCAGAATGGACTTTAACTATGGCTACACCTTC
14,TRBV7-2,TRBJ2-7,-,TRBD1,CASSPGGQRWGQYF,TGTGCCAGCAGCCCAGGGGGACAGAGATGGGGGCAGTACTTC
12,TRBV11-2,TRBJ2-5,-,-,CASSFFLETQYF,TGTGCCAGCAGCTTTTTTTTAGAGACCCAGTACTTC
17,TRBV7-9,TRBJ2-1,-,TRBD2,CASSRTSGGPSYNEQFF,TGTGCCAGCAGCCGGACTAGCGGGGGCCCCTCCTACAATGAGCAGTTCTTC
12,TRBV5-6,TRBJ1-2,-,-,CASSLDDYGYTF,TGTGCCAGCAGCTTGGATGATTATGGCTACACCTTC
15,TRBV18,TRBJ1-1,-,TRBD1,CASSPGITGDTEAFF,TGTGCCAGCTCACCTGGGATTACAGGGGATACTGAAGCTTTCTTT
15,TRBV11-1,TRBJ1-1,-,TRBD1,CASSFLQGARTEAFF,TGTGCCAGCAGCTTCCTACAGGGGGCGAGGACTGAAGCTTTCTTT
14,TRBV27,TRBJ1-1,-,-,CASSWNNPDTEAFF,TGTGCCAGCAGTTGGAACAACCCGGATACTGAAGCTTTCTTT
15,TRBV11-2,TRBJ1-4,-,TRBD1,CASSDRQGGQEKLFF,TGTGCCAGCAGCGATCGACAGGGTGGGCAGGAAAAACTGTTTTTT
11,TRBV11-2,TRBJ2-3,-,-,CASSFSDTQYF,TGTGCCAGCAGCTTCTCAGATACGCAGTATTTT
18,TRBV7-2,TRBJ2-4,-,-,CASSSEGGAGSTKNIQYF,TGTGCCAGCAGCTCGGAGGGGGGAGCAGGGTCGACCAAAAACATTCAGTACTTC
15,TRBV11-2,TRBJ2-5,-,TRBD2,CASRASSGGQETQYF,TGTGCCAGCCGTGCTTCCAGCGGGGGACAAGAGACCCAGTACTTC
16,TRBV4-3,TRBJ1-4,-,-,CASSQGMWQSNEKLFF,TGCGCCAGCAGCCAAGGAATGTGGCAGTCTAATGAAAAACTGTTTTTT
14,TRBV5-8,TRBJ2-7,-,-,CASSLVRYTYEQYF,TGTGCCAGCAGCTTGGTCAGATACACCTACGAGCAGTACTTC
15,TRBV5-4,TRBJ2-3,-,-,CASSRPGRETDTQYF,TGTGCCAGCAGCCGACCGGGACGGGAGACAGATACGCAGTATTTT
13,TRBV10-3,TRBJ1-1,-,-,CAISENHNTEAFF,TGTGCCATCAGTGAGAACCATAACACTGAAGCTTTCTTT
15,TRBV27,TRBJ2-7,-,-,CASSFAQETSYEQYF,TGTGCCAGCAGTTTCGCACAGGAGACCTCCTACGAGCAGTACTTC
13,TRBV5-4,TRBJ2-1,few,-,CASSLGQSSEQFF,TGTGCCAGCAGCTTAGGACAGAGCAGTGAGCAGTTCTTC